This is a list of T cell receptor beta chains from one sample in a study of blood T cell repertoires in COVID-19. The table came from immunoSEQ multiplex PCR; TCRdb's copy has only in-frame clones and leaves some out. Of about 190,000 clones in the sample, roughly 80% are singletons; the top ten hold around 15%. Material for sequencing was peripheral blood. The source of these receptors is a man aged 55 to 70 with active or convalescent COVID-19. Each CDR3 is given with its conserved first and last residue. Fields, in order: V gene, clone size, J gene, D gene, CDR3 DNA, CDR3 protein. D genes are given only for firm matches. Clone size is shown for a subset of rows, as once, few, many or a class of expanded clone.

V: TRBV7-9
size: few
J: TRBJ2-4
D: .
DNA: TGTGCCAGCAGCTTAGATCTCCGTCCCAAAAACATTCAGTACTTC
CDR3: CASSLDLRPKNIQYF

V: TRBV10-3
size: .
J: TRBJ2-7
D: TRBD2
DNA: TGTGCCATCAATAAAGGGGGACTAGCGCCCTACGAGCAGTACTTC
CDR3: CAINKGGLAPYEQYF

V: TRBV27
size: .
J: TRBJ2-7
D: .
DNA: TGTGCCAGCAGTCCGGTGGGGGGACCCTACGAGCAGTACTTC
CDR3: CASSPVGGPYEQYF

V: TRBV6-6
size: .
J: TRBJ2-5
D: .
DNA: TGTGCCAGCAGTACCCGTGACAGAGCCAATGGGGAGACCCAGTACTTC
CDR3: CASSTRDRANGETQYF

V: TRBV2
size: .
J: TRBJ1-4
D: TRBD1
DNA: TGTGCCAGCAGTGTTTTTAGGGGGCAGAATGTAAAACTGTTTTTT
CDR3: CASSVFRGQNVKLFF

V: TRBV6-2/TRBV6-3
size: .
J: TRBJ2-3
D: .
DNA: TGTGCCAGCAGTTACCTCCGGGGGGCTGTAGGGAGTGATACGCAGTATTTT
CDR3: CASSYLRGAVGSDTQYF

V: TRBV23-1
size: .
J: TRBJ2-5
D: .
DNA: TGCGCCAGCAACACCGGGCCGGGGGAGACCCAGTACTTC
CDR3: CASNTGPGETQYF

V: TRBV4-2
size: .
J: TRBJ2-7
D: TRBD2
DNA: TGTGCCAGCAGCCAAGCGGGAGGGCGAGCGGGCCCTAGGGAGCAGTACTTC
CDR3: CASSQAGGRAGPREQYF

V: TRBV30
size: .
J: TRBJ1-1
D: .
DNA: TGTGCCTGGAGTGTACGATACCGTGGCCTCACTGAAGCTTTCTTT
CDR3: CAWSVRYRGLTEAFF

V: TRBV5-1
size: .
J: TRBJ2-7
D: TRBD2
DNA: TGCGCCAGCGCGGGGGAGTACGAGCAGTACTTC
CDR3: CASAGEYEQYF

V: TRBV9
size: .
J: TRBJ2-1
D: .
DNA: TGTGCCAGCAGCGCTGTAGACTACAATGAGCAGTTCTTC
CDR3: CASSAVDYNEQFF

V: TRBV19
size: few
J: TRBJ1-5
D: TRBD1
DNA: TGTGCCACTGCGGACAGGTGGATTCAGCCCCAGCATTTT
CDR3: CATADRWIQPQHF

V: TRBV7-3
size: once
J: TRBJ2-1
D: .
DNA: TGTGCCAGCAGCTTATCTGGGGCCAATTACAATGAGCAGTTCTTC
CDR3: CASSLSGANYNEQFF

V: TRBV29-1
size: .
J: TRBJ2-3
D: TRBD2
DNA: TGCAGCGTTCCGACACCCGGAGGCGGGAGTACCACAGATACGCAGTATTTT
CDR3: CSVPTPGGGSTTDTQYF

V: TRBV5-1
size: .
J: TRBJ1-5
D: .
DNA: TGCGCCAGCAGTCCCAGCGGGGGGAGCAATCAGCCCCAGCATTTT
CDR3: CASSPSGGSNQPQHF